These 21 T cell receptor beta chains came from one sample sequenced in a study of sequential checkpoint blockade in melanoma. Using immunoSEQ multiplex PCR, the repertoire was profiled, and TCRdb retains in-frame clones only, with some absent. The sample includes around 18,000 clones, around 63% of them seen just once. The treatment is: randomized to nivolumab then ipilimumab (arm A) or the reverse (arm B). The specimen was CD8+ T cells sorted from blood (inferred from file names), collected from a patient given nivolumab and ipilimumab in sequence. The receptors stem from a human donor with melanoma.

The chain is built from TRBV19 and TRBJ1-2; D is unclear. The V gene's germline CDR1 is LNHDA and CDR2 SQIVND (reference sequence). The CDR3 is 15 amino acids. V gave up 3 bases and J gave up 2 bases, with 13 bases separating them. The CDR3 nucleotides are TGTGCCAGTAGTATCACTTCCCCGCCAAACTATGGCTACACCTTC. It yields the protein CASSITSPPNYGYTF.

The rearrangement joins TRBV7-6 to TRBJ1-4, with D possibly matching TRBD1 (6 bases). Trimming took 6 bases from V and 8 from J, leaving 10 bases between them. Looked up from germline, CDR1 is SGHVS and CDR2 is FNYEAQ. The CDR3 has 12 amino acids. The CDR3 loop reads CASRTGNEKLFF. DNA for the CDR3: TGTGCCAGCAGAACAGGGAACGAAAAACTGTTTTTT. The full variable domain, rest sourced from reference TRBV7-6 and TRBJ1-4, is GAGVSQSPRYKVTKRGQDVALRCDPISGHVSLYWYRQALGQGPEFLTYFNYEAQQDKSGLPNDRFSAERPEGSISTLTIQRTEQRDSAMYRCASRTGNEKLFFGSGTQLSVL.

The rearrangement joins TRBV2 to TRBJ2-3; 8 positions agree with TRBD1. J gave up 2 bases and V 8 bases, and 9 bases lay outside the gene matches. The CDR3 loop spans 15 amino acids. Germline loops: CDR1 SNHLY, CDR2 FYNNEI. In nucleotides, the CDR3 is TGTGCCAGCTCCGGGACAGGCTCGATCACAGATACGCAGTATTTT. This gives the protein CASSGTGSITDTQYF.

The chain combines TRBV4-1 with TRBJ2-3; no firm D call. This CDR3 spans 14 amino acids. V lost 1 base and J lost 2, with 7 bases in between. Germline lookup yields CDR1 MGHRA and CDR2 YSYEKL. CDR3 DNA sequence: TGCGCCAGCAGCCAAGTAGCAGCCACAGATACGCAGTATTTT. Translation gives CASSQVAATDTQYF.

The V and J genes are TRBV4-1 and TRBJ2-1; 11 bases are shared with TRBD2. The CDR3 is 15 residues long. The ends lost 4 bases at V and 6 bases at J; junction bases unmatched: 5. CDR1 is MGHRA, CDR2 YSYEKL, per germline. CDR3 region: CASSPLAGGTNEQFF. In nucleotides, the CDR3 is TGCGCCAGCAGCCCCCTAGCGGGGGGCACCAATGAGCAGTTCTTC.

V gene TRBV5-4 combines with J gene TRBJ2-7; the D gene is possibly TRBD1 (5 bases). The CDR3 sequence is 13 residues long. The germline CDR1 and CDR2 sequences are SGHNT and YYREEE (reference sequence). Trimming shortened V by 1 base and J by 5 bases, and 10 bases separated the two germline ends. The CDR3 coding sequence is TGTGCCAGCAGCTTGCCAGGGTACGACGAGCAGTACTTC. Amino acid sequence: CASSLPGYDEQYF. Full variable domain (rest looked up from reference TRBV5-4 and TRBJ2-7): ETGVTQSPTHLIKTRGQQVTLRCSSQSGHNTVSWYQQALGQGPQFIFQYYREEENGRGNFPPRFSGLQFPNYSSELNVNALELDDSALYLCASSLPGYDEQYFGPGTRLTVT.

The chain couples TRBV7-9 to TRBJ1-1, with 10 bases matching TRBD1. CDR3 length equals 16 residues. With V trimmed by 8 bases and J by 1 base, 10 bases remained unmatched. Germline loops: CDR1 SEHNR, CDR2 FQNEAQ (reference sequence). CDR3 nucleotides: TGTGCCAGCTCAAACAGACAGGGGGCTAAGAACACTGAAGCTTTCTTT. Its translation is CASSNRQGAKNTEAFF.

The gene calls are TRBV6-5 and TRBJ1-5, with 7 positions matching TRBD1. With 4 bases clipped from V and 5 bases from J, the junction kept 5 bases outside the gene matches. In germline, CDR1 is MNHEY, CDR2 SVGAGI. The CDR3 totals 14 residues. DNA for the CDR3: TGTGCCAGCAGTTTTACAGGGGAGCATCAGCCCCAGCATTTT. This sequence encodes CASSFTGEHQPQHF.

J is TRBJ2-7 and V is TRBV29-1; 7 nucleotides align to TRBD1. The V gene end was trimmed by 1 base and the J gene end by 0 bases; junction bases not matched to a gene: 6. The CDR3 is 15 residues long. Germline V CDR1 and CDR2: SQVTM, ANQGSEA. The CDR3 sequence is CSVEAGDSYSYEQYF. The CDR3 DNA follows: TGCAGCGTTGAAGCCGGGGACAGCTACTCCTACGAGCAGTACTTC.

The chain is built from TRBV4-1 and TRBJ1-1, with 10 bases that match TRBD1. This CDR3 is 17 amino acids long. The trim removed 6 bases at V and 7 bases at J, leaving 17 bases unmatched. Per germline, CDR1 MGHRA and CDR2 YSYEKL. CDR3 sequence reads: CASRRTPGQGWGDEAFF. The CDR3 DNA follows: TGCGCCAGCAGACGGACCCCGGGACAGGGGTGGGGGGATGAAGCTTTCTTT.

This clone was picked up a small number of times. The chain uses TRBV2 and TRBJ2-1; possibly TRBD1 for D (6 bases). The CDR3 has 15 residues. V was clipped by 3 bases and J by 0 bases, with 9 bases between them. From germline, CDR1 is SNHLY and CDR2 FYNNEI. Here the CDR3 reads CASSEDRSSYNEQFF. The DNA for the CDR3 is TGTGCCAGCAGTGAGGACAGAAGCTCCTACAATGAGCAGTTCTTC.

This clone is medium-sized within its sample. The chain employs TRBV19 and TRBJ2-7, with 9 bases matching TRBD1. The germline gives CDR1 LNHDA, CDR2 SQIVND (reference sequence). The CDR3 is made up of 13 amino acids. The V and J ends lost 3 bases and 12 bases, in that order; junction bases with no gene match: 9. The CDR3 loop is CASSIGTGTFRYF. The CDR3 region has the DNA TGTGCCAGTAGTATCGGGACAGGGACCTTTCGGTACTTC.

The chain employs TRBV30 and TRBJ2-7; 7 bases map to TRBD2. This CDR3 spans 12 amino acids. Germline CDR1 GTSNPN, CDR2 SVGIG (reference sequence). Unmatched junction bases numbered 2, after V lost 0 bases and J lost 6 bases. The CDR3 DNA is TGTGCCTGGAGTGTAGGGAGGGCCGAGCAGTACTTC. Translated, it gives CAWSVGRAEQYF.

This chain connects TRBV30 to TRBJ2-1, with D possibly TRBD2 on 5 matching bases. Trimming took 2 bases from V and 0 from J, leaving 11 bases between them. Germline V gene lookup returns CDR1 GTSNPN and CDR2 SVGIG (reference sequence). This CDR3 spans 15 amino acids. CDR3 nucleotides: TGTGCCTGGAGTCCGGACTGGCACTCCTACAATGAGCAGTTCTTC. This sequence encodes CAWSPDWHSYNEQFF.

The table lists this clone with a few counts. This rearrangement joins TRBV2 to TRBJ1-2, with a possible D match to TRBD1 (6 bases). The CDR3 spans 17 residues. Germline V CDR1 and CDR2: SNHLY, FYNNEI. Trimming removed 2 bases at V and 3 bases at J, with 19 bases between. For the CDR3, the DNA is TGTGCCAGCAGTGAATCCCCGGACAGTCCCTCGGACTATGGCTACACCTTC. This translates into CASSESPDSPSDYGYTF.

The count of this clone is one. J is TRBJ2-1 and V is TRBV5-4; TRBD1 matches 8 bases. The CDR3 has 14 amino acids. Germline values: CDR1 SGHNT, CDR2 YYREEE (reference sequence). Trimming cost V 4 bases and J 8 bases; bases outside gene matches: 8. Written as DNA, the CDR3 is TGTGCCAGCAGCGGGGAACAGGGGGGTTATGAGCAGTTCTTC. Translation: CASSGEQGGYEQFF.

The chain employs TRBV5-1 and TRBJ2-3; D might be TRBD1 (6 bases). The V gene lost 5 bases and the J gene lost 0 bases, with 10 bases spanning the gap. Germline V gives CDR1 SGHRS, CDR2 YFSETQ. The CDR3 sequence is 14 residues long. CDR3 in amino acids: CASRQGASTDTQYF. DNA for the CDR3: TGCGCCAGCAGACAGGGAGCTAGCACAGATACGCAGTATTTT.

CDR3 sequence (DNA): TGTGCCAGCAGTTTCTCCCCATACACCTTCTCCTACGAGCAGTACTTC. This sequence encodes CASSFSPYTFSYEQYF. The chain is built from TRBV27 and TRBJ2-7, with D hard to call. V lost 3 bases to trimming and J lost 0 bases, with 15 bases between them. Per the germline V gene, CDR1 is MNHEY and CDR2 is SMNVEV (reference sequence). The CDR3 length is 16 residues.

In the case of this clone: This may come from a read error, since a much larger clone is one base off. This sequence joins TRBV18 and TRBJ2-5, with TRBD1 as a possible D gene (6 bases). The J call may be mistaken, given a closer DNA end match to TRBJ2-7. Germline CDR1 reads KGHSH; CDR2 reads LQKENI. The CDR3 is made up of 15 amino acids. The chain's CDR3 is CASSPAQGTPYEQYF. In nucleotides, the CDR3 is TGTGCCAGCTCACCAGCTCAGGGGACCCCCTACGAGCAGTACTTC.

The table lists this clone with a count of one. The V gene is TRBV4-2, the J gene TRBJ2-5, with D perhaps TRBD1 (6 bases). Trimming removed 1 base from V and 2 bases from J, with 8 bases in between. Germline V lookup: CDR1 LGHNA, CDR2 YNFKEQ. The CDR3 runs 14 residues. For the CDR3, the DNA is TGTGCCAGCAGCCAAGGCAGGGGTCAAGAGACCCAGTACTTC. Translating gives CASSQGRGQETQYF.

This chain connects TRBV19 to TRBJ1-5; a weak D match, TRBD1 (6 bases). This CDR3 region has 14 residues. V was trimmed by 7 bases and J by 7 bases, leaving 17 bases between them. Looked up from germline, CDR1 is LNHDA and CDR2 is SQIVND (reference sequence). The DNA for the CDR3 is TGTGCCAGTACCCCTCCGGGGGGCCTGCAGCCCCAGCATTTT. It encodes CASTPPGGLQPQHF.